This TCR beta chain is drawn from a study of blood T cell repertoires in COVID-19. Study details: Donors in the United States, Italy and Spain gave samples during acute or convalescent COVID-19. T cells, B-cell-depleted T cells, or PBMCs provided the cDNA or gDNA that served as material.

Per germline, CDR1 KGHSH and CDR2 LQKENI. This CDR3 region has 16 residues. Trimming cost V 6 bases and J 7 bases; bases outside gene matches: 10. Original handling: Counts of nucleated cells, estimated from reference gene primer amplification, were obtained. Generated by immunoSEQ multiplex PCR, the TCRdb table keeps only in-frame clones and is missing some. The V and J calls and clone size are taken from that table; D and trimming were inferred from the DNA. Of 200,000 to 250,000 clones in the sample, more than 75% were seen once. V and J are TRBV18 and TRBJ2-1, with 12 nucleotides matching TRBD2. Input material: peripheral blood. The receptor comes from a man in his forties or fifties who had recovered from COVID-19. The CDR3: CASSLAGGTGWNEQFF. As DNA, the CDR3 is TGTGCCAGCTCCCTAGCGGGAGGGACTGGGTGGAATGAGCAGTTCTTC.